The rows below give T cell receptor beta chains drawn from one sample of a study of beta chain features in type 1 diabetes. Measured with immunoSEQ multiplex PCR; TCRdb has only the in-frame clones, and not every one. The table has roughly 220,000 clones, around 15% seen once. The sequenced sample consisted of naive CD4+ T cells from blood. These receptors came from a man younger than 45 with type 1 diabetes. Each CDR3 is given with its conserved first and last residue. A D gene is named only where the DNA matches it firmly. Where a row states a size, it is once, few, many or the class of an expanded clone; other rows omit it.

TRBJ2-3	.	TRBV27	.	TGTGCCAGCAGTTTTACGTTTGTGGATACGCAGTATTTT	CASSFTFVDTQYF
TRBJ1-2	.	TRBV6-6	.	TGTGCCAGCAGTTACGGTAGGGCCCATGGCTACACCTTC	CASSYGRAHGYTF
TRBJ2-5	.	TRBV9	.	TGTGCCAGCAGCGTAGGTACAGGCGTAGAGACCCAGTACTTC	CASSVGTGVETQYF
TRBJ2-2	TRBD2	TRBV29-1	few	TGCAGCGTTGGGAAACTAGCGGGTGAAACGGGGGAGCTGTTTTTT	CSVGKLAGETGELFF
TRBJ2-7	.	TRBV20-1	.	TGCAGTGCGACACAGGCCTACGAGCAGTACTTC	CSATQAYEQYF
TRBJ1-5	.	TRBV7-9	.	TGTGCCAGCAGCTTAGGCTCAGGTCAGGGTTTTTCTCAGCCCCAGCATTTT	CASSLGSGQGFSQPQHF
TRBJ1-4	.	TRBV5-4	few	TGTGCCAGCAGCGTGGACAGTCATGAAAAACTGTTTTTT	CASSVDSHEKLFF
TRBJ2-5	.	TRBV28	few	TGTGCCAGCAGTCCCCGGGGCGCCTTGGAAGAGACCCAGTACTTC	CASSPRGALEETQYF
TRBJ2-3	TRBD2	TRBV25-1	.	TGTGCCAGCAGTGAATCTAGCCTAGCGGTCATCACAGATACGCAGTATTTT	CASSESSLAVITDTQYF
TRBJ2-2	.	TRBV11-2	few	TGTGCCAGCAGCCCCGGACTTGTCGGGGAGCTGTTTTTT	CASSPGLVGELFF
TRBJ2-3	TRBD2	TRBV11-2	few	TGTGCCAGCAGCCTCCGGGGGGGTCCAGATACGCAGTATTTT	CASSLRGGPDTQYF
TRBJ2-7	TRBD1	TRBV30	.	TGTGCCGGACGCGGGGGGACAGGGGCCTACGAGCAGTACTTC	CAGRGGTGAYEQYF
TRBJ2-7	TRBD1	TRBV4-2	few	TGTGCCAGCAGCCCCCGGGACAGGGACTACGAGCAGTACTTC	CASSPRDRDYEQYF
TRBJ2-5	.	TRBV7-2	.	TGTGCCAGCAGCACCTCGTCTGTAGGCCTACGGACCCAGTACTTC	CASSTSSVGLRTQYF
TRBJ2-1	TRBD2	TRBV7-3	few	TGTGCCAGCAGCTTAAGGCTAGCGGGTTACAATGAGCAGTTCTTC	CASSLRLAGYNEQFF
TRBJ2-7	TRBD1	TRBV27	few	TGTGCCAGCAGTTTATTAGAGACAGGGAGAGAGCAGTACTTC	CASSLLETGREQYF
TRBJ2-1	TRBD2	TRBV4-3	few	TGCGCCAGCAGCCAGACTGGACTAGCGGGCTTTGAGCAGTTCTTC	CASSQTGLAGFEQFF